The following is a T cell receptor (beta chain) sequence with its context. Its target is unknown. This sample was taken from a study of T cells expressing NK-cell markers. Whole-study results and caveats: These same clonotypes (in several donors) also led the CD3+CD56-NKG2C+ fraction.

The CDR3 runs to 15 residues. Looked up from germline, CDR1 is MGHRA and CDR2 is YSYEKL. TCR beta cDNA was generated via 5'RACE template switching incorporating UMIs. TCRdb reprocessed the 5' RACE reads and keeps a single row for each CDR3 protein, giving no DNA. With roughly 180,000 distinct CDR3 sequences in the sample, the ten largest clones hold 15% to 20%. The chain carries TRBV4-1 and TRBJ1-6. The TCR sequence derives from a woman between 18 and 75 years old in good health. The specimen was blood T cells: a sorted CD56 or NKG2C T cell subset, CD4+ or CD8+ T cells, or bulk PBMC T cells (not recorded which). The CDR3 region is CARTEGERYNSPLHF.